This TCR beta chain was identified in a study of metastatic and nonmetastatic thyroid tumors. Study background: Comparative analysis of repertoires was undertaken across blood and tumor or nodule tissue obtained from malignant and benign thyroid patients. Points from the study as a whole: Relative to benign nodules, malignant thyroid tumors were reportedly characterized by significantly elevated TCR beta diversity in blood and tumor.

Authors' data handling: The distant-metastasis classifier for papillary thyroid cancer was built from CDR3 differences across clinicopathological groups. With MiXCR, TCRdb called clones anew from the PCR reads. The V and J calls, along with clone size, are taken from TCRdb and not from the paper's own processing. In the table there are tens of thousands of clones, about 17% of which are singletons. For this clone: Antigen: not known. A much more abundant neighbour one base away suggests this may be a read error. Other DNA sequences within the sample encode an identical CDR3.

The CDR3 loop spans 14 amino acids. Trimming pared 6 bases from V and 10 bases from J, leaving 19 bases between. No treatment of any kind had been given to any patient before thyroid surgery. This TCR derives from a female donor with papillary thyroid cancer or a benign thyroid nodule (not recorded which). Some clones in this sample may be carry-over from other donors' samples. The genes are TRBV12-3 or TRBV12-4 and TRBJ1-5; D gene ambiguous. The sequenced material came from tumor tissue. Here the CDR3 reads CASSRASRLGPQHF. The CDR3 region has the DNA TGTGCCAGCAGCAGAGCCAGCCGTCTGGGTCCCCAGCATTTT.